This T cell receptor (beta chain) was retrieved from a study of CD4+ T cells in melanoma. General study results and limits: CD8+ T cell, macrophage and B cell function reportedly correlated with neoantigen-specific CD4+ T cells.

The ends were cut back, 5 bases at V and 4 bases at J, with 17 bases in the middle. The CDR3 has 15 residues. Germline loops: CDR1 SEHNR, CDR2 FQNEAQ (reference sequence). Remarks on this clone: No antigen is known for it.

Profiling relied on immunoSEQ multiplex PCR, and the TCRdb table lists in-frame clones only, not all of them. The data contain some 15,000 clones, about 60% of them singletons. The sequence derives from a human donor with melanoma. Input material: cells from a culture (not recorded whether cultured in vitro). J is TRBJ1-1 and V is TRBV7-9; D uncertain. The CDR3 loop reads CASSPSAERVTEAFF. CDR3 coding DNA: TGTGCCAGCAGCCCCAGTGCAGAGCGGGTCACTGAAGCTTTCTTT.